Following are 20 T cell receptor beta chains from one sample sequenced in a study of vaccination and CD4 T cells after COVID-19. Scientists ran DNA taken from cultured CD4+ T cells through the Oncomine TCR Beta short-read assay for sequencing. TCRdb fed the PCR reads into MiXCR, producing one record per CDR3 protein. This table holds fewer than 13,000 distinct CDR3 sequences, about 46% found once. Described treatment: roughly ten-day PBMC culture with coronavirus spike peptide pools or control peptides (ViraFEST assay). For these TCRs, the target antigens are not known. Input material: CD4+ T cells from blood, cultured in vitro. The source of these receptors is a human donor who had recovered from COVID-19.

The V call is TRBV30, the J call TRBJ1-2; D is uncertain. Germline CDR1 reads GTSNPN; CDR2 reads SVGIG (reference sequence). V lost 0 bases, J lost 3 bases, and 11 bases lay in between. This CDR3 region has 14 residues. The chain's CDR3 is CAWSVQPSYYGYTF. CDR3 DNA: TGTGCCTGGAGTGTACAACCTTCTTACTATGGCTACACCTTC.

The DNA of the CDR3 is TGTGCCAGCAAAGACAGCTCCTATAATTCACCCCTCCACTTT. This encodes CASKDSSYNSPLHF. The chain couples TRBV27 to TRBJ1-6; perhaps TRBD1 as D (5 bases). The CDR3 contains 14 residues. Between the trimmed V and J ends, which lost 7 bases and 0 bases, there was a span of 7 bases. Germline values: CDR1 MNHEY, CDR2 SMNVEV (reference sequence).

This chain joins TRBV30 and TRBJ1-6; D remains ambiguous. V was cut by 5 bases and J by 10 bases, with 12 bases left in between. The CDR3 extends over 12 amino acids. The V gene's germline CDR1 is GTSNPN and CDR2 SVGIG (reference sequence). DNA of the CDR3: TGTGCCTGGCTGCCAAGCGGGTCACCCCTCCACTTT. This gives the protein CAWLPSGSPLHF.

This sequence joins TRBV19 and TRBJ1-6, with D possibly being TRBD1 (5 bases). V was pared by 6 bases and J by 7 bases, with 16 bases between. Germline V gives CDR1 LNHDA, CDR2 SQIVND (reference sequence). The CDR3 has 15 residues. CDR3 sequence (DNA): TGTGCCAGTAGCCTAGAAAGTGAGGGGAATTCACCCCTCCACTTT. Translated, it gives CASSLESEGNSPLHF.

This sequence joins TRBV2 and TRBJ2-3; TRBD2 matches 10 bases. Germline-derived CDR1 and CDR2 are SNHLY and FYNNEI. Trimming cost V 8 bases and J 6 bases; bases outside gene matches: 8. This CDR3 is built from 14 residues. The chain's CDR3 is CASGKAGGRDTQYF. For the CDR3, the DNA is TGTGCCAGCGGCAAAGCGGGGGGGCGGGATACGCAGTATTTT.

This clonotype was observed a few times. V gene TRBV11-2 combines with J gene TRBJ1-2; possibly TRBD1 for D (5 bases). Per germline, CDR1 SGHAT and CDR2 FQNNGV. The CDR3 runs to 16 residues. Trimming took 5 bases from V and 1 from J, leaving 17 bases between them. CDR3 nucleotides: TGTGCCAGCAGCCATAGGGGAATCAGGGATAACTATGGCTACACCTTC. Translated: CASSHRGIRDNYGYTF.

The CDR3 DNA sequence: TGTGCCAGCAGTTTTACAGTACCAGGGACAGGGTATGGCTACACCTTC. Its translation is CASSFTVPGTGYGYTF. The chain joins TRBV6-5 to TRBJ1-2; 9 bases are shared with TRBD1. The CDR3 extends over 16 amino acids. V was clipped by 4 bases and J by 5 bases; unmatched bases: 11. Germline loops: CDR1 MNHEY, CDR2 SVGAGI.

By frequency in the sample, this clonotype is medium-sized. The V and J genes are TRBV6-1 and TRBJ1-5, with D perhaps TRBD1 (5 bases). Trimming pared 7 bases from V and 10 bases from J, leaving 23 bases between. Per germline, CDR1 MNHNS and CDR2 SASEGT. CDR3 length: 15 residues. The CDR3 protein is CASKLSTDKGVPQHF. The CDR3 DNA follows: TGTGCCAGCAAGCTATCTACGGACAAGGGCGTACCCCAGCATTTT.

The V gene is TRBV30, the J gene TRBJ1-1; D is perhaps TRBD1 (6 bases). V dropped 3 bases and J dropped 0 bases, with 14 bases sitting between them. Germline CDR1 reads GTSNPN; CDR2 reads SVGIG (reference sequence). This CDR3 is 15 amino acids long. The CDR3 nucleotides are TGTGCCTGGAGCGGGGGGACAATTATGAACACTGAAGCTTTCTTT. Its translation is CAWSGGTIMNTEAFF.

In nucleotides, the CDR3 is TGTGCCAGTAGTATAGGGGACAGGGAGGCAGATACGCAGTATTTT. It encodes CASSIGDREADTQYF. This chain joins TRBV19 and TRBJ2-3; 9 bases align to TRBD1. In germline, CDR1 is LNHDA, CDR2 SQIVND (reference sequence). V shed 1 base and J 4 bases; nucleotides not matched to a gene: 3. The CDR3 is 15 residues long.

The chain is built from TRBV4-1 and TRBJ2-4; 16 nucleotides agree with TRBD2. Germline-derived CDR1 and CDR2 are MGHRA and YSYEKL. The CDR3 covers 18 residues. With V trimmed by 4 bases and J by 3 bases, 6 bases remained unmatched. Written as DNA, the CDR3 is TGCGCCAGCAGCCTGGGACTAGCGGGGGGGTCTTTCAAAAACATTCAGTACTTC. This sequence encodes CASSLGLAGGSFKNIQYF.

The chain employs TRBV6-1 and TRBJ1-2; D might be TRBD1 (5 bases). The germline V gene has CDR1 MNHNS and CDR2 SASEGT. The V gene lost 7 bases and the J gene lost 8 bases, with 26 bases spanning the gap. This CDR3 has 16 amino acids. The CDR3 nucleotides read TGTGCCAGCACAGACAATGGCTTTCTGGGGGTGCGGGGCTACACCTTC. This translates into CASTDNGFLGVRGYTF.

This clonotype was seen a few times. The chain recombines TRBV7-2 with TRBJ2-5, with a possible D match to TRBD1 (6 bases). Germline V gene data show CDR1 as SGHTA and CDR2 as FQGNSA. This CDR3 is built from 15 residues. V lost 2 bases, J lost 2 bases, and 12 bases lay in between. CDR3 in amino acids: CASSLIFGQQETQYF. For the CDR3, the DNA is TGTGCCAGCAGCTTAATCTTCGGACAGCAAGAGACCCAGTACTTC.

The V and J genes are TRBV6-2 or TRBV6-3 and TRBJ1-1, with no clear D. The CDR3 extends over 14 amino acids. Trimming shortened V by 6 bases and J by 4 bases, and 15 bases separated the two germline ends. Germline CDR1 is MNHEY and CDR2 is SVGEGT. CDR3 amino acids: CASRGYAGSTEAFF. The CDR3 DNA sequence: TGTGCCAGCAGAGGGTATGCGGGGAGCACTGAAGCTTTCTTT.

The sample holds a few counts of this clonotype. V usage is TRBV7-2 and J usage is TRBJ1-5; D is ambiguous. The germline gives CDR1 SGHTA, CDR2 FQGNSA. This CDR3 has 14 amino acids. Deletions cut 5 bases from V and 2 bases from J, with 10 bases between. CDR3 region: CASSRVGRNQPQHF. In nucleotides, the CDR3 is TGTGCCAGCAGCCGGGTGGGTCGCAATCAGCCCCAGCATTTT.

This chain joins TRBV30 and TRBJ2-7; no firm D call. Germline V gene sequence: CDR1 GTSNPN, CDR2 SVGIG (reference sequence). This CDR3 contains 15 residues. The ends were cut back, 0 bases at V and 0 bases at J, with 12 bases in the middle. The CDR3 region is CAWSVPGPSSYEQYF. DNA of the CDR3: TGTGCCTGGAGTGTCCCAGGCCCCAGCTCCTACGAGCAGTACTTC.

This clonotype turned up a few times. This chain connects TRBV7-9 to TRBJ1-2; 10 bases are a match to TRBD1. The ends lost 10 bases at V and 0 bases at J; junction bases unmatched: 14. The germline gives CDR1 SEHNR, CDR2 FQNEAQ (reference sequence). The CDR3 has 17 amino acids. CDR3: CATRASRDRGTNYGYTF. The CDR3 DNA sequence: TGTGCCACGCGAGCGTCCCGGGACAGGGGCACTAACTATGGCTACACCTTC.

The chain uses TRBV11-3 and TRBJ1-2; D gene ambiguous. V dropped 0 bases and J dropped 0 bases, with 11 bases sitting between them. The CDR3 loop spans 16 amino acids. Looked up from germline, CDR1 is SGHNT and CDR2 is YENEEA. The CDR3 loop reads CASSLEGRASNYGYTF. Here the CDR3 DNA reads TGTGCCAGCAGCTTAGAAGGGAGAGCCTCTAACTATGGCTACACCTTC. Using reference TRBV11-3 and TRBJ1-2 for the parts outside the CDR3, the full variable domain is EAGVVQSPRYKIIEKKQPVAFWCNPISGHNTLYWYLQNLGQGPELLIRYENEEAVDDSQLPKDRFSAERLKGVDSTLKIQPAELGDSAVYLCASSLEGRASNYGYTFGSGTRLTVV.

This chain uses TRBV20-1 with TRBJ2-3, with 11 bases that match TRBD2. J lost 1 base, V lost 6 bases, and 9 bases had no gene match. Germline CDR1 reads DFQATT; CDR2 reads SNEGSKA (reference sequence). CDR3 size: 16 residues. As DNA, the CDR3 is TGCAGTGCGGGGGGTTTGACTAGCGGGGGCACAGATACGCAGTATTTT. Its protein is CSAGGLTSGGTDTQYF.

The chain's CDR3 is CASSYGQLETQYF. The CDR3 nucleotides are TGCGCCAGCAGCTACGGACAGCTGGAGACCCAGTACTTC. The chain has TRBV5-1 and TRBJ2-5; a possible D gene is TRBD1 (6 bases). Germline CDR1 SGHRS, CDR2 YFSETQ. The CDR3 extends over 13 amino acids. Trimming pared 3 bases from V and 5 bases from J, leaving 11 bases between.